These 22 T cell receptor beta chains were all obtained from the same sample, sequenced in a study of graft-versus-host responses after intestinal transplantation. This table comes from immunoSEQ multiplex PCR, and its TCRdb copy is limited to in-frame clones, with some not included. The sample includes over 15,000 clones, approximately 95% seen only once; the top ten take 0.75% to 0.95%. The starting material was PBMCs, obtained 23 days after intestinal transplant. These receptors were obtained from a human patient who received an intestinal transplant, so some T cells may come from the graft donor.

The chain employs TRBV7-9 and TRBJ2-3, with D unclear. Germline loops: CDR1 SEHNR, CDR2 FQNEAQ (reference sequence). The CDR3 loop spans 13 amino acids. The ends were cut back, 3 bases at V and 0 bases at J, with 4 bases in the middle. CDR3 protein: CASSFPSTDTQYF. The CDR3 coding sequence is TGTGCCAGCAGCTTCCCTAGCACAGATACGCAGTATTTT.

This chain uses TRBV28 with TRBJ2-1, with 7 bases aligning to TRBD1. Germline CDR1 is MDHEN and CDR2 is SYDVKM. CDR3 size: 14 residues. V shed 3 bases, J shed 9 bases, and the junction held 8 bases outside the gene matches. The CDR3 DNA follows: TGTGCCAGCAGTTTCGACAGGGTATTTGGTGAGCAGTTCTTC. Amino acids: CASSFDRVFGEQFF.

The gene calls are TRBV6-6 and TRBJ2-1, with D possibly matching TRBD2 (6 bases). The germline V and J ends were trimmed by 4 bases and 12 bases, with 16 bases remaining between them. CDR1 is MNHNY, CDR2 SVGAGI, per germline (reference sequence). The CDR3 spans 13 residues. CDR3 region: CASSSQRDLVQFF. The CDR3 coding sequence is TGTGCCAGCAGTTCTCAACGGGACTTAGTGCAGTTCTTC.

This chain uses TRBV6-1 with TRBJ2-5; D may be TRBD2 (5 bases). Trimming pared 4 bases from V and 2 bases from J, leaving 17 bases between. The germline CDR1 and CDR2 sequences are MNHNS and SASEGT. The CDR3 covers 16 residues. CDR3 protein: CASSAIEGFGQETQYF. Written as DNA, the CDR3 is TGTGCCAGCAGTGCCATCGAGGGATTCGGACAAGAGACCCAGTACTTC.

The V and J genes are TRBV19 and TRBJ1-1, with TRBD1 matching over 7 bases. The V and J ends lost 5 bases and 7 bases, in that order; junction bases with no gene match: 4. CDR1 and CDR2 from the germline V gene are LNHDA and SQIVND (reference sequence). The CDR3 loop spans 12 amino acids. The CDR3 bases are TGTGCCAGTAGTCGGGGACAGCTTGAAGCTTTCTTT. Amino acid sequence: CASSRGQLEAFF.

This chain uses TRBV7-2 with TRBJ2-7; D is possibly TRBD2 (6 bases). The CDR3 spans 15 residues. Trimming left V 0 bases short and J 7 bases short, with 16 bases between. Germline V gene data show CDR1 as SGHTA and CDR2 as FQGNSA. This chain's CDR3 is CASSLARGLSREQYF. In DNA, the CDR3 is TGTGCCAGCAGCTTAGCGCGGGGACTCTCGAGGGAGCAGTACTTC. Using reference TRBV7-2 and TRBJ2-7 for the parts outside the CDR3, the full variable domain is GAGVSQSPSNKVTEKGKDVELRCDPISGHTALYWYRQSLGQGLEFLIYFQGNSAPDKSGLPSDRFSAERTGGSVSTLTIQRTQQEDSAVYLCASSLARGLSREQYFGPGTRLTVT.

The chain couples TRBV7-3 to TRBJ2-1; D might be TRBD2 (7 bases). Germline values: CDR1 SGHTA, CDR2 FQGTGA. This CDR3 contains 15 residues. V was shortened by 1 base and J by 2 bases, with 9 bases between the two germline ends. This chain's CDR3 is CASSLSGGPYNEQFF. The CDR3 region has the DNA TGTGCCAGCAGCTTAAGCGGGGGCCCCTACAATGAGCAGTTCTTC.

This clone is a singleton in its sample. The chain employs TRBV9 and TRBJ2-7, with D possibly matching TRBD2 (5 bases). Trimming pared 0 bases from V and 5 bases from J, leaving 12 bases between. This CDR3 spans 14 amino acids. The germline V gene has CDR1 SGDLS and CDR2 YYNGEE. The CDR3 nucleotides read TGTGCCAGCAGCGTAGGAGCGGAAGCAGACGAGCAGTACTTC. Protein product: CASSVGAEADEQYF.

V gene TRBV28 combines with J gene TRBJ1-2, with D possibly being TRBD1 (5 bases). Between the trimmed V and J ends, which lost 5 bases and 6 bases, there was a span of 19 bases. CDR3 length: 15 residues. Germline lookup yields CDR1 MDHEN and CDR2 SYDVKM. In DNA form, the CDR3 reads TGTGCCAGCAGTAAGAGGGGTGGAGAGGTAAATGGCTACACCTTC. It yields the protein CASSKRGGEVNGYTF.

This chain connects TRBV9 to TRBJ2-3; 10 bases map to TRBD2. CDR3 length: 16 residues. V dropped 2 bases and J dropped 5; count of bases not matched to a gene: 8. Germline V lookup: CDR1 SGDLS, CDR2 YYNGEE. CDR3 coding DNA: TGTGCCAGCAGCGTGGCCCTAGCGGGAGCAGGAGATACGCAGTATTTT. Residues: CASSVALAGAGDTQYF.

V gene TRBV4-2 combines with J gene TRBJ2-3; 8 nucleotides line up with TRBD2. Germline trimming cut 0 bases from V and 9 bases from J; bases unmatched to any gene: 5. The length of the CDR3 is 14 residues. The germline gives CDR1 LGHNA, CDR2 YNFKEQ. The CDR3 is CASSQDAGGSTQYF. The CDR3 bases are TGTGCCAGCAGCCAAGATGCGGGAGGCTCGACGCAGTATTTT.

The rearrangement uses TRBV15 and TRBJ1-1, with D unresolved. The germline gives CDR1 LNHNV, CDR2 YYDKDF (reference sequence). This CDR3 is built from 13 residues. The V and J ends lost 4 bases and 4 bases respectively, with 10 bases between them. This chain's CDR3 is CATSTSGATEAFF. The CDR3 nucleotides read TGTGCCACCAGCACCTCGGGAGCCACTGAAGCTTTCTTT. The whole variable domain, filled in from reference TRBV15 and TRBJ1-1, reads DAMVIQNPRYQVTQFGKPVTLSCSQTLNHNVMYWYQQKSSQAPKLLFHYYDKDFNNEADTPDNFQSRRPNTSFCFLDIRSPGLGDTAMYLCATSTSGATEAFFGQGTRLTVV.

The genes are TRBV6-6 and TRBJ1-5; a possible D gene is TRBD1 (6 bases). Deletions cut 6 bases from V and 7 bases from J, with 13 bases between. The CDR3 totals 13 residues. Germline loops: CDR1 MNHNY, CDR2 SVGAGI (reference sequence). The CDR3, as DNA: TGTGCCAGCAGAAGGGGGGAGCAACAGCCCCAGCATTTT. This translates into CASRRGEQQPQHF.

J is TRBJ2-5 and V is TRBV5-1; 9 bases match TRBD2. Unmatched junction bases numbered 10, after V lost 0 bases and J lost 1 base. The CDR3 covers 18 residues. The germline V gene encodes CDR1 SGHRS and CDR2 YFSETQ. The CDR3 nucleotides are TGCGCCAGCAGCTTGGGTGTAGCGGGGGCCCCTTTCCAAGAGACCCAGTACTTC. This encodes CASSLGVAGAPFQETQYF.

The chain combines TRBV7-9 with TRBJ2-3; D ambiguous. V gave up 2 bases and J gave up 5 bases, with 26 bases separating them. The length of the CDR3 is 19 residues. CDR1 SEHNR and CDR2 FQNEAQ come from the germline V gene (reference sequence). DNA for the CDR3: TGTGCCAGCAGCTTAACCTCCAGTTTTGGGAAGGGAATTGGAGATACGCAGTATTTT. It translates to CASSLTSSFGKGIGDTQYF.

The V call is TRBV28, the J call TRBJ2-3; TRBD2 matches at 8 bases. V lost 5 bases to trimming and J lost 0 bases; unmatched junction nucleotides: 4. The germline gives CDR1 MDHEN, CDR2 SYDVKM. The CDR3 contains 15 residues. CDR3 in amino acids: CASSEGTSSTDTQYF. CDR3 nucleotide sequence: TGTGCCAGCAGTGAAGGGACTAGTAGCACAGATACGCAGTATTTT.

The chain couples TRBV7-9 to TRBJ2-2; D not resolved. The CDR3 runs to 16 residues. Germline CDR1 is SEHNR and CDR2 is FQNEAQ (reference sequence). Trimming shortened V by 5 bases and J by 1 base, and 14 bases separated the two germline ends. The CDR3 coding sequence is TGTGCCAGCAGCAGCCCAGAGAGCCTGAACACCGGGGAGCTGTTTTTT. The encoded protein is CASSSPESLNTGELFF.

This sequence joins TRBV6-1 and TRBJ2-3; no clear D. This CDR3 has 15 residues. V lost 0 bases and J 0 bases, leaving 7 bases between the germline ends. From germline, CDR1 is MNHNS and CDR2 SASEGT. The CDR3 is CASSEAVTSTDTQYF. Here the CDR3 DNA reads TGTGCCAGCAGTGAAGCCGTTACTAGCACAGATACGCAGTATTTT.

This chain links TRBV9 with TRBJ2-1; perhaps TRBD1 as D (6 bases). This CDR3 has 18 residues. The germline V gene has CDR1 SGDLS and CDR2 YYNGEE. Trimming pared 3 bases from V and 0 bases from J, leaving 19 bases between. CDR3 region: CASSGPSGHQGSYNEQFF. The CDR3 DNA follows: TGTGCCAGCAGCGGACCATCGGGACACCAGGGCTCCTACAATGAGCAGTTCTTC.

This chain uses TRBV11-2 with TRBJ2-7; D is uncertain. Trimming removed 1 base from V and 4 bases from J, with 11 bases in between. Germline assignment: CDR1 SGHAT and CDR2 FQNNGV. This CDR3 contains 14 residues. The CDR3, as DNA: TGTGCCAGCAGCTTAGCCCCCGGTTGGTACGAGCAGTACTTC. It codes for CASSLAPGWYEQYF.

The chain carries TRBV30 and TRBJ1-3; D call uncertain. Trimming removed 4 bases from V and 4 bases from J, with 11 bases in between. The germline V gene encodes CDR1 GTSNPN and CDR2 SVGIG (reference sequence). The CDR3 is made up of 13 amino acids. DNA for the CDR3: TGTGCCTGGACCACCCTCGGAGGAAACACCATATATTTT. This gives the protein CAWTTLGGNTIYF.

V is TRBV15 and J is TRBJ2-7, with 11 bases that match TRBD1. V was clipped by 3 bases and J by 3 bases; unmatched bases: 4. The germline V gene encodes CDR1 LNHNV and CDR2 YYDKDF (reference sequence). The CDR3 loop spans 15 amino acids. The CDR3 reads CATSSVGTGGYEQYF. The CDR3 nucleotides read TGTGCCACCAGCAGCGTCGGGACAGGGGGCTACGAGCAGTACTTC.